This TCR beta chain was captured in a study of cytomegalovirus exposure and HLA in healthy donors. Study-level background: In a previous analysis, more than 90 million unique TCR beta sequences were found from roughly 180 million T cells.

Primers for the PCR totalled 60 Vbeta and 13 Jbeta. Profiled with immunoSEQ multiplex PCR; TCRdb holds only in-frame clones, not every one. The sample gives 100,000 to 150,000 clones, around 70% of which show up once; roughly 2.1% is in the top ten. Regarding the study as a whole: Presence/absence results assume similar sequencing depth per donor, which may not hold. There were 150 or so TCR beta chains listed as cytomegalovirus-associated. There were reportedly fewer N-insertions in an Asian-associated ancestry cluster than the approximately 670-donor mean, in a later analysis.

Germline-derived CDR1 and CDR2 are SNHLY and FYNNEI. With 7 bases removed from V and 4 bases from J, the gap between germline ends came to 16 bases. This CDR3 is built from 14 residues. About this clone: The antigen remains unidentified.

The TCR comes from a woman between 35 and 50 years old in good health and CMV-seropositive. The sample taken for sequencing was PBMCs. The chain links TRBV2 to TRBJ1-2, with D maybe TRBD1 (6 bases). The CDR3 bases are TGTGCCAGCACGTCAAGACAGGACTCCTATGGCTACACCTTC. Protein sequence: CASTSRQDSYGYTF.